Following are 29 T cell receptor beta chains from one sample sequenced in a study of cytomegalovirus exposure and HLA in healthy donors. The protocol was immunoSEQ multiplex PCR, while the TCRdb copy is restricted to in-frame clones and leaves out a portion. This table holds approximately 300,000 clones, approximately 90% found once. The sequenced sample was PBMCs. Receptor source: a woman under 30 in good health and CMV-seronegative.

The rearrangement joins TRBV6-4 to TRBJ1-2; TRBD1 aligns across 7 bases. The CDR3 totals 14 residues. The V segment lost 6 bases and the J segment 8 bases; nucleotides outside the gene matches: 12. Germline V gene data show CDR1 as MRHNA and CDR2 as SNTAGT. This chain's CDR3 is CASSPYEGAEGYTF. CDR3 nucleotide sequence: TGTGCCAGCAGCCCTTACGAGGGGGCGGAGGGCTACACCTTC.

The CDR3 here is CASSPIGQGDVDYGYTF. The CDR3 DNA reads as TGTGCCAGCAGCCCCATCGGACAGGGGGATGTGGACTATGGCTACACCTTC. The chain joins TRBV28 to TRBJ1-2, with TRBD1 matching over 10 bases. CDR3 length equals 17 residues. Germline-derived CDR1 and CDR2 are MDHEN and SYDVKM. V dropped 6 bases and J dropped 3; count of bases not matched to a gene: 13.

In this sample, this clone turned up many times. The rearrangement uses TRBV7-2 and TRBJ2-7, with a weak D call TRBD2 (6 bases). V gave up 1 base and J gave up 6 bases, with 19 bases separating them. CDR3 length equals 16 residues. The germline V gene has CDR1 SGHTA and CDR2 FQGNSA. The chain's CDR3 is CASSLGSGGRLAEQYF. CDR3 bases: TGTGCCAGCAGCTTAGGATCCGGGGGAAGGCTAGCCGAGCAGTACTTC.

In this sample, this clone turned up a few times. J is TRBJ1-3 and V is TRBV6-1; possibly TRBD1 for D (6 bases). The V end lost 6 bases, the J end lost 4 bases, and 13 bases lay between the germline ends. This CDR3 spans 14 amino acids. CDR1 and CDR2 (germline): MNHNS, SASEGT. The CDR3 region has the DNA TGTGCCAGCAGCATAACAGGGTCGGGAAACACCATATATTTT. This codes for CASSITGSGNTIYF.

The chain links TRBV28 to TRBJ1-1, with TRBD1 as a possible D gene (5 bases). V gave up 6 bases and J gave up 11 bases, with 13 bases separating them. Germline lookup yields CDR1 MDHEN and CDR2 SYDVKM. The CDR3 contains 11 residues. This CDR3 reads CASRGGAAAFF. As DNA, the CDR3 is TGTGCCAGCAGGGGGGGTGCAGCTGCTTTCTTT. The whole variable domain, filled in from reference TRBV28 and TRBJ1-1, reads DVKVTQSSRYLVKRTGEKVFLECVQDMDHENMFWYRQDPGLGLRLIYFSYDVKMKEKGDIPEGYSVSREKKERFSLILESASTNQTSMYLCASRGGAAAFFGQGTRLTVV.

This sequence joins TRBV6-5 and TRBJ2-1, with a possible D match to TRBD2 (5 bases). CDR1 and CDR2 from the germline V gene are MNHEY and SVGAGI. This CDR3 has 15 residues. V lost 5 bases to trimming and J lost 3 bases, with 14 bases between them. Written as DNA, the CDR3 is TGTGCCAGCAGTATCCTCCCCGAGGGCTACAATGAGCAGTTCTTC. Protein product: CASSILPEGYNEQFF.

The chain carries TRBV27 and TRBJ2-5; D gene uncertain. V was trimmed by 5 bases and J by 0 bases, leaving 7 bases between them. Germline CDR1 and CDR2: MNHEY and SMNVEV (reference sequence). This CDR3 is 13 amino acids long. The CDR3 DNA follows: TGTGCCAGCAGTCCCCAGTACCAAGAGACCCAGTACTTC. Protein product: CASSPQYQETQYF.

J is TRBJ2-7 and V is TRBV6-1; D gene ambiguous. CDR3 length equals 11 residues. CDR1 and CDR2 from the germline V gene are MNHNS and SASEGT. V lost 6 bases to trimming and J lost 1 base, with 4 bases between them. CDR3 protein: CASSKSYEQYF. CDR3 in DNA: TGTGCCAGCAGCAAATCCTACGAGCAGTACTTC.

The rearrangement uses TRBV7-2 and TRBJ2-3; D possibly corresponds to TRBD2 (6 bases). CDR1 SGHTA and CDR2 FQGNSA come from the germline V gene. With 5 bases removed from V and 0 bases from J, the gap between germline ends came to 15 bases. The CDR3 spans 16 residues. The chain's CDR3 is CASSPSRGTSTDTQYF. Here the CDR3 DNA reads TGTGCCAGCAGCCCCTCCCGCGGGACTAGCACAGATACGCAGTATTTT.

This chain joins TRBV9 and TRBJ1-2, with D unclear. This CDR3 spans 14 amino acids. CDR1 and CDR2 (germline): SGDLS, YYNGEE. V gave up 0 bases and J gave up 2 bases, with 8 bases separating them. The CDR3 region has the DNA TGTGCCAGCAGCGTAGTTTCGGGGAACTATGGCTACACCTTC. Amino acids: CASSVVSGNYGYTF.

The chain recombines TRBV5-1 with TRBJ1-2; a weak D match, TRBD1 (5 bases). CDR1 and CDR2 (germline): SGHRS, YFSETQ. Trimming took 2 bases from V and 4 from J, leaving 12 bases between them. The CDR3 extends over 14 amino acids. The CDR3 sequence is CASSFGGDVYGYTF. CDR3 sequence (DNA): TGCGCCAGCAGCTTCGGGGGAGACGTCTATGGCTACACCTTC.

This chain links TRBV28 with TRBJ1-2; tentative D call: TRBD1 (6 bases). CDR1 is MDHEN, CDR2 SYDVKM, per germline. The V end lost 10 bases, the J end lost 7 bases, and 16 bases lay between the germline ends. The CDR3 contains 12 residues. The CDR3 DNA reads TGTGCCATAATGGGGGGGCGAGGTGGCTACACCTTC. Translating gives CAIMGGRGGYTF.

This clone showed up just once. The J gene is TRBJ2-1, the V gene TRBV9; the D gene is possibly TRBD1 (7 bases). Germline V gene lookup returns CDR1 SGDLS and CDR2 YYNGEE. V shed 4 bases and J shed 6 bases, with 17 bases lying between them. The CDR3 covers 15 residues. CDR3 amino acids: CASSPQGDWANEQFF. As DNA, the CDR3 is TGTGCCAGCAGCCCGCAGGGGGACTGGGCCAATGAGCAGTTCTTC.

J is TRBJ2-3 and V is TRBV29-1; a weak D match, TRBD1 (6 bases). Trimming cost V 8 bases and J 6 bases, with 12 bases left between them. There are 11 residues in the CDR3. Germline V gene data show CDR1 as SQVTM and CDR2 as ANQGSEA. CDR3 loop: CSFERGDTQYF. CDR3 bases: TGCAGCTTCGAAAGGGGGGATACGCAGTATTTT.

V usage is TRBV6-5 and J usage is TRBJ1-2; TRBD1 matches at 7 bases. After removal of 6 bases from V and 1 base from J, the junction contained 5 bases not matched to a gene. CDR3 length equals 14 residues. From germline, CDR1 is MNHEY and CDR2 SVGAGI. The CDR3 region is CASRDRVDNYGYTF. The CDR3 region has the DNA TGTGCCAGCAGAGACAGGGTGGATAACTATGGCTACACCTTC.

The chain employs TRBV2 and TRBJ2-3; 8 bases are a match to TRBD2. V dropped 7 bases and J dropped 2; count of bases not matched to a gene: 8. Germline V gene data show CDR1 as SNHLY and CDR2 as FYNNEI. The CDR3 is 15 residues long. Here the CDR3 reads CASKSLAVYTDTQYF. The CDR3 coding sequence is TGTGCCAGCAAATCACTAGCGGTATACACAGATACGCAGTATTTT.

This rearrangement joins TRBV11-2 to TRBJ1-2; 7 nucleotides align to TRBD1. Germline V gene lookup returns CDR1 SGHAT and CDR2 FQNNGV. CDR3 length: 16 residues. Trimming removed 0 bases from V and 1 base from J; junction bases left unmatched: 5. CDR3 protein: CASSLEDRTYNYGYTF. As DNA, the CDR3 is TGTGCCAGCAGCTTAGAGGACAGGACTTATAACTATGGCTACACCTTC.

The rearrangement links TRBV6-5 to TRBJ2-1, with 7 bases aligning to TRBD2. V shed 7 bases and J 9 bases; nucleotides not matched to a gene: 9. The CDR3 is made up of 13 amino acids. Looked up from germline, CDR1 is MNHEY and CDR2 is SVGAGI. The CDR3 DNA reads TGTGCCAGCACCCCTTTGGCGGGAGCTGAGCAGTTCTTC. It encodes CASTPLAGAEQFF.

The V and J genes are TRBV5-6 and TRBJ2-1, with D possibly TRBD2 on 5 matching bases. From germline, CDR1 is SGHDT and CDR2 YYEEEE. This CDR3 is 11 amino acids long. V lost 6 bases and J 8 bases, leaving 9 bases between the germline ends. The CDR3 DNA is TGTGCCAGCAACGGGAACGATGAGCAGTTCTTC. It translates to CASNGNDEQFF.

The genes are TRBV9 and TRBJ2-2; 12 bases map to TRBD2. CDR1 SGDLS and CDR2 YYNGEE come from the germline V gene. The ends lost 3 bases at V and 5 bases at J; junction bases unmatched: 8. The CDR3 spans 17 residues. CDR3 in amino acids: CASSGRLAGEGTGELFF. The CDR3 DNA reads TGTGCCAGCAGCGGTAGACTAGCGGGAGAAGGGACCGGGGAGCTGTTTTTT.

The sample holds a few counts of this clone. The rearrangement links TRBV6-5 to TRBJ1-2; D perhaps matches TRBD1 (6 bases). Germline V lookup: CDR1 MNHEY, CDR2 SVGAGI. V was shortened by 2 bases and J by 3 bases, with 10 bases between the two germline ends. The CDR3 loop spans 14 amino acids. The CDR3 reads CASSYDGTHYGYTF. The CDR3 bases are TGTGCCAGCAGTTACGACGGGACACACTATGGCTACACCTTC.

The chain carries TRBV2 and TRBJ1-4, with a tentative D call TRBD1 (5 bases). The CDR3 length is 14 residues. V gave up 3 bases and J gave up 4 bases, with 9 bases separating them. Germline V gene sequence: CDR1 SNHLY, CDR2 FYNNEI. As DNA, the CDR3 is TGTGCCAGCAGTGAGCAGGGTTTTAATGAAAAACTGTTTTTT. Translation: CASSEQGFNEKLFF. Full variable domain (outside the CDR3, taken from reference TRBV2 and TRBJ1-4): EPEVTQTPSHQVTQMGQEVILRCVPISNHLYFYWYRQILGQKVEFLVSFYNNEISEKSEIFDDQFSVERPDGSNFTLKIRSTKLEDSAMYFCASSEQGFNEKLFFGSGTQLSVL.

This CDR3 is CASNNWTSGVYEQYF. The CDR3 nucleotides are TGTGCCAGCAACAATTGGACTAGCGGAGTATACGAGCAGTACTTC. This chain uses TRBV13 with TRBJ2-7; TRBD2 aligns across 10 bases. Germline CDR1 is PRHDT and CDR2 is FYEKMQ (reference sequence). CDR3 length: 15 amino acids. After removal of 7 bases from V and 4 bases from J, the junction contained 10 bases not matched to a gene.

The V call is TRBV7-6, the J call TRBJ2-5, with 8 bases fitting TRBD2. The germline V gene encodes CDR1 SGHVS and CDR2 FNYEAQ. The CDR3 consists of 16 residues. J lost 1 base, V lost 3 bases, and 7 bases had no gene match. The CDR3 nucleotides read TGTGCCAGCAGCTTGTGGATAGCGGGGCTCCAAGAGACCCAGTACTTC. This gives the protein CASSLWIAGLQETQYF.

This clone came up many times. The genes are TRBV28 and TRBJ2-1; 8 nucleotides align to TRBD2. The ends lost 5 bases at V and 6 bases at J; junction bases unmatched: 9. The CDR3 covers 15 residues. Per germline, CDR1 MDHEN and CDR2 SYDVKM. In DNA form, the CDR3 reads TGTGCCAGCAGTGGCAGCGGGAGCCCCCCCAATGAGCAGTTCTTC. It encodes CASSGSGSPPNEQFF.

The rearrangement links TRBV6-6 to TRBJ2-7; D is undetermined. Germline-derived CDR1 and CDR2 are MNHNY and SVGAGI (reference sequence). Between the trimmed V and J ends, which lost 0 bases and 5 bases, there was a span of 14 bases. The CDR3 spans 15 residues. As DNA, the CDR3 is TGTGCCAGCAGTTACTCTTCAGAACCCCTCAACGAGCAGTACTTC. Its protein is CASSYSSEPLNEQYF.

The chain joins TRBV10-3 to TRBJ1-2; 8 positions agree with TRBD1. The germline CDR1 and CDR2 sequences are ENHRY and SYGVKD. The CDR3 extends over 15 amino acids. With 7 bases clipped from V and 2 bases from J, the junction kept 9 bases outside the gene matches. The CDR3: CAITGFDRGNYGYTF. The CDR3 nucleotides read TGTGCCATCACCGGATTCGACAGGGGCAACTATGGCTACACCTTC.

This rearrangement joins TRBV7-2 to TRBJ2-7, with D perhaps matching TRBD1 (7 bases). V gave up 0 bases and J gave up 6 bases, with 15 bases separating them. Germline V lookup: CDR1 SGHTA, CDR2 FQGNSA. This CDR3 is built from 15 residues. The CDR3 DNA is TGTGCCAGCAGCTTAGCACCCAGGGGGGATGTCGAGCAGTACTTC. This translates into CASSLAPRGDVEQYF.

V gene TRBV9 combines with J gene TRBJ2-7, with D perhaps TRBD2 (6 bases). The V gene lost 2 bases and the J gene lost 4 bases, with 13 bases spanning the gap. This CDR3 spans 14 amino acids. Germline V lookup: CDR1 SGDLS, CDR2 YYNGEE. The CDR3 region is CASSVDGSQYEQYF. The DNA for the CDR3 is TGTGCCAGCAGCGTTGACGGGAGTCAGTACGAGCAGTACTTC.